This T cell receptor (beta chain) was captured in a study of neurological immune-mediated disorders. Study outcomes and limitations: Because no CDR3 amino acid sequences were shared across subjects by expanded clones, private repertoires were suggested in all groups.

This CDR3 spans 18 amino acids. V shed 3 bases, J shed 0 bases, and the junction held 9 bases outside the gene matches. The germline V gene encodes CDR1 MDHEN and CDR2 SYDVKM. Via MiXCR, TCRdb re-called the 5' RACE reads, giving one row per CDR3 protein. The sample includes more than 55,000 distinct CDR3 sequences, around 24% seen only once; the top ten take 3.5% to 5.5%. Details on this clonotype: What it recognizes is unknown.

Specified time point: technical triplicate 2. The TCR was taken from a man aged 60-69 years with HTLV-1-associated myelopathy (HAM/TSP). Sequencing was performed on PBMCs. The rearrangement joins TRBV28 to TRBJ2-1; 9 bases align to TRBD2. In DNA form, the CDR3 reads TGTGCCAGCAGTTTCCCTCCAGGACTAGCGTACTCCTACAATGAGCAGTTCTTC. Protein: CASSFPPGLAYSYNEQFF.